The 9 T cell receptor beta chains in this list originate from one sample, sequenced in a study of cytomegalovirus exposure and HLA in healthy donors. Assay: immunoSEQ multiplex PCR; the TCRdb copy retains only in-frame clones and omits some. The sample consists of 55,000 to 70,000 clones, approximately 90% of them appearing once. The source material was PBMCs. Receptors were obtained from a man aged 18 to 30 in good health and CMV-seronegative.

The chain is built from TRBV10-3 and TRBJ2-6, with D perhaps matching TRBD1 (6 bases). The CDR3 covers 16 residues. Trimming left V 0 bases short and J 1 base short, with 7 bases between. Per the germline V gene, CDR1 is ENHRY and CDR2 is SYGVKD. The CDR3 is CAISESGQSGANVLTF. The CDR3 coding sequence is TGTGCCATCAGTGAGTCTGGACAGTCTGGGGCCAACGTCCTGACTTTC.

In its sample, this clone was seen a few times. The chain is built from TRBV15 and TRBJ1-2, with TRBD1 identical over 10 bases. This CDR3 has 15 amino acids. With V trimmed by 0 bases and J by 4 bases, 2 bases remained unmatched. CDR1 LNHNV and CDR2 YYDKDF come from the germline V gene (reference sequence). CDR3 protein: CATSRDRDRGYGYTF. The CDR3 DNA reads as TGTGCCACCAGCAGAGATCGGGACAGGGGCTATGGCTACACCTTC. The full variable domain, with the rest looked up from reference TRBV15 and TRBJ1-2, is DAMVIQNPRYQVTQFGKPVTLSCSQTLNHNVMYWYQQKSSQAPKLLFHYYDKDFNNEADTPDNFQSRRPNTSFCFLDIRSPGLGDTAMYLCATSRDRDRGYGYTFGSGTRLTVV.

The chain carries TRBV2 and TRBJ2-1, with 7 bases aligning to TRBD2. Germline lookup yields CDR1 SNHLY and CDR2 FYNNEI. V dropped 6 bases and J dropped 2; count of bases not matched to a gene: 7. CDR3 size: 15 residues. CDR3 DNA: TGTGCCAGCAGAGACCGGGAGGCCCCCTACAATGAGCAGTTCTTC. Encoded protein: CASRDREAPYNEQFF. Combining the CDR3 with reference TRBV2 and TRBJ2-1 gives the whole variable domain EPEVTQTPSHQVTQMGQEVILRCVPISNHLYFYWYRQILGQKVEFLVSFYNNEISEKSEIFDDQFSVERPDGSNFTLKIRSTKLEDSAMYFCASRDREAPYNEQFFGPGTRLTVL.

The CDR3 loop is CSVTKQGYSNEQFF. The CDR3 DNA sequence: TGCAGCGTTACAAAACAGGGGTACAGCAATGAGCAGTTCTTC. V is TRBV29-1 and J is TRBJ2-1, with 7 bases matching TRBD1. Germline loops: CDR1 SQVTM, CDR2 ANQGSEA. CDR3 length: 14 residues. V trimming: 5 bases; J trimming: 6 bases; junction bases outside the gene matches: 10.

This chain links TRBV15 with TRBJ2-3, with 10 positions matching TRBD1. Germline loops: CDR1 LNHNV, CDR2 YYDKDF (reference sequence). This CDR3 comprises 16 residues. The V gene end was trimmed by 5 bases and the J gene end by 3 bases; junction bases not matched to a gene: 8. CDR3 amino acids: CATSSGTGAGTDTQYF. The CDR3 DNA reads TGTGCCACCAGCTCCGGGACAGGGGCCGGGACAGATACGCAGTATTTT.

This chain joins TRBV11-2 and TRBJ2-1; 10 nucleotides agree with TRBD1. The CDR3 is 15 amino acids. The germline V gene encodes CDR1 SGHAT and CDR2 FQNNGV. The V gene end was trimmed by 2 bases and the J gene end by 9 bases; junction bases not matched to a gene: 7. The CDR3 DNA sequence: TGTGCCAGCAGCTTACAACCGGGACAGGGGCTTGAGCAGTTCTTC. As protein: CASSLQPGQGLEQFF.

The J gene is TRBJ2-3, the V gene TRBV11-2; no clear D. This CDR3 contains 14 residues. V lost 3 bases and J lost 0, with 7 bases in between. From germline, CDR1 is SGHAT and CDR2 FQNNGV. The CDR3 nucleotides are TGTGCCAGCAGCTTTACAGCTAGCACAGATACGCAGTATTTT. It is translated as CASSFTASTDTQYF. The entire variable domain, with the rest obtained from reference TRBV11-2 and TRBJ2-3, is as follows: EAGVAQSPRYKIIEKRQSVAFWCNPISGHATLYWYQQILGQGPKLLIQFQNNGVVDDSQLPKDRFSAERLKGVDSTLKIQPAKLEDSAVYLCASSFTASTDTQYFGPGTRLTVL.

This clone was counted a few times. The gene calls are TRBV25-1 and TRBJ2-1; D is perhaps TRBD2 (7 bases). V was clipped by 8 bases and J by 7 bases, with 18 bases between them. Germline V CDR1 and CDR2: MGHDK, SYGVNS. The CDR3 contains 14 residues. The CDR3, as DNA: TGTGCCAGCTATAGGGGGGGGCTCTTTAATGAGCAGTTCTTC. Protein product: CASYRGGLFNEQFF. The entire variable domain, with the rest obtained from reference TRBV25-1 and TRBJ2-1, is as follows: EADIYQTPRYLVIGTGKKITLECSQTMGHDKMYWYQQDPGMELHLIHYSYGVNSTEKGDLSSESTVSRIRTEHFPLTLESARPSHTSQYLCASYRGGLFNEQFFGPGTRLTVL.

The CDR3 loop reads CASSYSMGQGPYEQYF. For the CDR3, the DNA is TGTGCCAGCAGTTACTCGATGGGACAGGGCCCCTACGAGCAGTACTTC. The chain has TRBV6-5 and TRBJ2-7; TRBD1 aligns across 9 bases. J was trimmed by 2 bases and V by 0 bases; bases with no gene match: 5. This CDR3 region has 16 residues. The germline gives CDR1 MNHEY, CDR2 SVGAGI.